The entry that follows covers one T cell receptor (beta chain) sequence. This clone was detected only once. Its target antigen remains unknown. Qualities for individual bases were not recorded, and no much larger clone is one base off. The sample belongs to a study of OX40 agonist ivuxolimab in advanced cancers. Concerning the study at large: Ivuxolimab was an agonistic, fully human IgG2 monoclonal antibody directed against OX40 (CD134), a costimulatory receptor. Peripheral TCRbeta sequencing was intended to test whether TCR sequence diversity was altered and clonal T-cell expansion was caused by ivuxolimab. Intravenous ivuxolimab was administered to patients every 2 weeks at six dose levels: 0.01, 0.1, 0.3, 1.5, 3 and 10 mg/kg. Prior anti-PD-1, anti-PD-L1 or anti-CTLA-4 therapy was permitted, and about two fifths of dose-escalation patients had received checkpoint inhibitors. The paper describes the monotherapy dose-escalation part (N of about 47 patients) of the phase I trial of ivuxolimab. Of the approximately 54 patients in dose escalation, approximately 20 had hepatocellular carcinoma, about 15 had melanoma, 9 had renal cell carcinoma and 9 had head and neck cancer. Partial responses were achieved by three dose-escalation patients, of whom one had hepatocellular carcinoma and two had cutaneous melanoma. The dose-escalation cohort was approximately 83% male with a mean age of around 64 years, ranging from roughly 23 to 90.

Genomic DNA was extracted from sorted cells for sequencing of the TCRbeta CDR3 region. The immunoSEQ Assay was used to sequence the TCRbeta CDR3 regions. Sourced from immuneACCESS, this table was stored by TCRdb with only in-frame sequences that have V and J called. A share of the clones is absent; for the studies checked, an unresolved V gene accounts for under half, and the remainder has no known explanation. The sample table holds some 57,000 clones, of which almost 90% were seen once. The ten largest clones add up to about 5% of the sample. What the authors observed across the whole study: After ivuxolimab, more expanded clones were found on average in CD8+ T cells than in CD4+ T cells. Low levels of normalized T-cell clonal expansion were also seen in some patients who did not respond. In the 0.1-3.0 mg/kg groups, partial responders were among the patients with the lowest normalized peripheral clonal expansion, particularly in CD8+ T cells. Clonal expansion of both CD4+ and CD8+ blood T cells was observed from baseline to week 6 at doses 0.1 to 3.0 mg/kg. Antigen specificity was not determined for the clonally expanded peripheral T cells.

Reading from cysteine to phenylalanine, the CDR3 counts 13 amino acids. The only DNA kept is the CDR3, 39 bases in frame from the first base. As encoded in the germline V gene, CDR1 is SQVTM while CDR2 is ANQGSEA. Germline trimming: 4 bases from V, 3 bases from J; junction bases outside gene matches: 6. The trial excluded patients who had a history of autoimmune disease or who were on systemic immunosuppression. Peripheral blood for TCR sequencing was collected from all dose cohorts at baseline, on cycle 4 day 1, and on cycle 7 day 1. Samples came from an open-label, multicenter, first-in-human phase I dose-escalation trial of ivuxolimab. Adults with locally advanced or metastatic melanoma, renal cell, hepatocellular, or head and neck squamous cell carcinoma were enrolled in the trial. Before TCR sequencing, CD4+ and CD8+ T cells were separately sorted from peripheral blood.

The sample consisted of CD4+ or CD8+ T cells sorted from blood, taken in a trial of the OX40 agonist ivuxolimab. The rearranged segments are TRBV29-1 and TRBJ2-7, with 7 central nucleotides matching TRBD1. This receptor was identified in an adult with an advanced solid tumor such as melanoma, head and neck, liver or kidney cancer. The CDR3 in this case is CSVAPDRDYEQYF. The DNA is TGCAGCGTTGCCCCCGACAGGGACTACGAGCAGTACTTC.